This T cell receptor (beta chain) was profiled in a study of CD8 T cells in ankylosing spondylitis. Broader study findings: A motif of seven or eight highly homologous TCR beta variants was seen as apparently characteristic of ankylosing spondylitis blood. Disease-linked clones reportedly concentrated significantly in matched ankylosing spondylitis synovial fluid. Some of these motif variants have turned up before, in reports on reactive arthritis synovial fluid and blood. Relatively scarce in peripheral blood, disease-linked clones were CD8+.

For this clonotype: Antigen specificity is unknown.

Germline-derived CDR1 and CDR2 are SGDLS and YYNGEE. The CDR3 sequence is 14 residues long. Trimming shortened V by 3 bases and J by 5 bases, and 11 bases separated the two germline ends. A quantitative 5'-RACE method, one with molecular barcodes, was used to make TCR beta libraries. TCRdb redid the calling of the 5' RACE reads with MiXCR, one entry per CDR3 protein. Here the sample spans some 700,000 distinct CDR3 sequences, around a fifth being singletons. The source of this sequence is a male donor with ankylosing spondylitis. V gene TRBV9 combines with J gene TRBJ2-2, with TRBD2 as a possible D gene (5 bases). The sequencing input was blood, either unsorted or a sorted T cell fraction (not recorded which). For the CDR3, the DNA is TGTGCCAGCAGCGCCAGGACTCCAACCGGGGAGCTGTTTTTT. This translates into CASSARTPTGELFF.